The sequence of this T cell receptor (beta chain) was determined in a study of control samples from healthy donors and cancer patients. The CDR3 has 13 residues. The germline V and J ends were trimmed by 6 bases and 5 bases, with 13 bases remaining between them. Germline V gene lookup returns CDR1 SNHLY and CDR2 FYNNEI. The method was immunoSEQ multiplex PCR; TCRdb's version includes in-frame clones alone and lacks a portion of them. The sample consists of under 200,000 clones, 94% of them appearing once. The chain uses TRBV2 and TRBJ2-5; unclear D gene. The TCR originated in a woman aged 40 to 49 in good health. Specimen: blood. CDR3 DNA sequence: TGTGCCAGCAGGGAGTTTAATTGGGAGACCCAGTACTTC. It yields the protein CASREFNWETQYF. The complete variable domain, with remaining parts taken from reference TRBV2 and TRBJ2-5, reads EPEVTQTPSHQVTQMGQEVILRCVPISNHLYFYWYRQILGQKVEFLVSFYNNEISEKSEIFDDQFSVERPDGSNFTLKIRSTKLEDSAMYFCASREFNWETQYFGPGTRLLVL.